This T cell receptor (beta chain) was identified in a study of cytomegalovirus exposure and HLA in healthy donors. Germline V CDR1 and CDR2: SEHNR, FQNEAQ (reference sequence). The CDR3 sequence is 17 residues long. V lost 4 bases to trimming and J lost 5 bases, with 21 bases between them. This clone was detected once. The study ran its PCR with 60 Vbeta and 13 Jbeta primers. This table comes from immunoSEQ multiplex PCR, and its TCRdb copy is limited to in-frame clones, with some not included. The sample records approximately 200,000 clones, 79% being singletons. V usage is TRBV7-9 and J usage is TRBJ1-5; no clear D. This sequence originates from a girl aged 10 to 17 in good health and CMV-seropositive. The sequencing sample was made of PBMCs. CDR3 in amino acids: CASSSKGGVGSDQPQHF. In DNA form, the CDR3 reads TGTGCCAGCAGCTCGAAAGGCGGGGTGGGGAGCGATCAGCCCCAGCATTTT.